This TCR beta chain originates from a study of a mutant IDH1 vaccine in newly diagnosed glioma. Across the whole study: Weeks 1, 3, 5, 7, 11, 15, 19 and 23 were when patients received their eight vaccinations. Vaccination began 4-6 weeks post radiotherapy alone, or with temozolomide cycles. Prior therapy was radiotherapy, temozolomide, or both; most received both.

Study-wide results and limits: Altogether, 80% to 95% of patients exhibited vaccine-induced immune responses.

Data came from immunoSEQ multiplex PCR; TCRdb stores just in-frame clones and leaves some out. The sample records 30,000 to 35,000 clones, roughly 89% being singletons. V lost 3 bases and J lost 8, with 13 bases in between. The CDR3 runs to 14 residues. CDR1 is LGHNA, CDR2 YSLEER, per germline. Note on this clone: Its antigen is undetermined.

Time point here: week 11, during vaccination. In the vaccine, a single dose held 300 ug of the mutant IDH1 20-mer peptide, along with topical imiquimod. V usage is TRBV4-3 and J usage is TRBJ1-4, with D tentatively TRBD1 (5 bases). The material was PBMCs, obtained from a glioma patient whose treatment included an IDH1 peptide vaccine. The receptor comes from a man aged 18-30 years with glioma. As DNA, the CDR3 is TGCGCCAGCAGCCAGGGGCAGGGAGAGGAAAAACTGTTTTTT. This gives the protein CASSQGQGEEKLFF.